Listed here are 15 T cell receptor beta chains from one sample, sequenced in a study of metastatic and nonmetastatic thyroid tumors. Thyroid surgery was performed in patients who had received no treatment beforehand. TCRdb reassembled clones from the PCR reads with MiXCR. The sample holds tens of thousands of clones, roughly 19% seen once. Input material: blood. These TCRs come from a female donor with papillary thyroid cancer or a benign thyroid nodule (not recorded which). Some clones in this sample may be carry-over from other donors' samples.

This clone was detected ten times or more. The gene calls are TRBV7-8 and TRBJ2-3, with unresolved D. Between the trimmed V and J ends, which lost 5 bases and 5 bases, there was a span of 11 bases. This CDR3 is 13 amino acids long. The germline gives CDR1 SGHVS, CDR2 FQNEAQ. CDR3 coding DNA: TGTGCCAGCAGCCCCCCTAGGAGAGATACGCAGTATTTT. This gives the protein CASSPPRRDTQYF.

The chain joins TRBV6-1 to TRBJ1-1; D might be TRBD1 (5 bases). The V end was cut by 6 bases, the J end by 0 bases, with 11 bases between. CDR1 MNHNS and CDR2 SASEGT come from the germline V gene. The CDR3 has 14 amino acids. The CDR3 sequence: CASSRDPLNTEAFF. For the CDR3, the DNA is TGTGCCAGCAGCCGGGACCCCCTGAACACTGAAGCTTTCTTT.

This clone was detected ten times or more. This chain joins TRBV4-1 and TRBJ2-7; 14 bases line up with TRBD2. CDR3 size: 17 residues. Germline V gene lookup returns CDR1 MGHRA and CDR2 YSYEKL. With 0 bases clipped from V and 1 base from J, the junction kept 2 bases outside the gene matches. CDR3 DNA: TGCGCCAGCAGCCAAGATCGGACTAGCGGGGGGTCCTACGAGCAGTACTTC. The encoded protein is CASSQDRTSGGSYEQYF.

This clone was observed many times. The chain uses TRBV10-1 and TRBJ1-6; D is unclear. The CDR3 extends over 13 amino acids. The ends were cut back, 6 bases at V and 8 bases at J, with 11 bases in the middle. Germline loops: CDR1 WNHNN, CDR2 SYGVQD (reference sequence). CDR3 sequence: CASSVTWDSPLHF. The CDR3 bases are TGCGCCAGCAGCGTCACTTGGGATTCACCCCTCCACTTT.

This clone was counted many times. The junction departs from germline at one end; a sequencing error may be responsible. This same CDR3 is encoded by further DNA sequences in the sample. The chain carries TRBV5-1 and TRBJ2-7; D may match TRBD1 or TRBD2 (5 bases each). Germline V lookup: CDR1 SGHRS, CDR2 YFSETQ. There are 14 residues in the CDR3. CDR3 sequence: CASGLSAGADEQYF. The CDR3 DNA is TGCGCCAGCGGCTTGTCGGCCGGGGCGGACGAGCAGTACTTC.

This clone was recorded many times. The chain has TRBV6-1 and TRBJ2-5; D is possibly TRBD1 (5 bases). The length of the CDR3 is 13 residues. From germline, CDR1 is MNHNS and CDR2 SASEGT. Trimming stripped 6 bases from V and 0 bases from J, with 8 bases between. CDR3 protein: CASRKGNQETQYF. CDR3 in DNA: TGTGCCAGCAGGAAGGGGAACCAAGAGACCCAGTACTTC.

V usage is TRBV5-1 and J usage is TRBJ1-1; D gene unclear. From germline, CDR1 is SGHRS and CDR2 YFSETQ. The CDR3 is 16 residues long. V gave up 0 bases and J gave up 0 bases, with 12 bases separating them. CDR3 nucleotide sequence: TGCGCCAGCAGCTTGGCCACCCAGAGCCTGAACACTGAAGCTTTCTTT. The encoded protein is CASSLATQSLNTEAFF. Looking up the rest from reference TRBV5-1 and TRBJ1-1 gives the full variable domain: KAGVTQTPRYLIKTRGQQVTLSCSPISGHRSVSWYQQTPGQGLQFLFEYFSETQRNKGNFPGRFSGRQFSNSRSEMNVSTLELGDSALYLCASSLATQSLNTEAFFGQGTRLTVV.

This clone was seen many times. The CDR3 sequence is CASSPGGDTEAFF. The CDR3 coding sequence is TGTGCCAGCAGCCCGGGGGGGGACACTGAAGCTTTCTTT. V and J are TRBV7-3 and TRBJ1-1, with D perhaps TRBD1 (5 bases). The germline CDR1 and CDR2 sequences are SGHTA and FQGTGA. Trimming took off 5 bases at V and 3 bases at J, with 10 bases between the two ends. This CDR3 spans 13 amino acids.

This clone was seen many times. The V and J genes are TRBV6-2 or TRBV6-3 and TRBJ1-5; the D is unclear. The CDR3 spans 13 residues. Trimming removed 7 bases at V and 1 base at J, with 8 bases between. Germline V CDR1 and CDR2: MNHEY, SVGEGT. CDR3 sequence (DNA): TGTGCCAGCAATGTACTGAGCAATCAGCCCCAGCATTTT. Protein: CASNVLSNQPQHF.

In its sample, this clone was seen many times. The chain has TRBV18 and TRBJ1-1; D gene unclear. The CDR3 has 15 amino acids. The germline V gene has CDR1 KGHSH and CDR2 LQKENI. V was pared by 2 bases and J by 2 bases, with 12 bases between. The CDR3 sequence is CASSPARAENTEAFF. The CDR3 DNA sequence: TGTGCCAGCTCACCAGCAAGGGCGGAAAACACTGAAGCTTTCTTT.

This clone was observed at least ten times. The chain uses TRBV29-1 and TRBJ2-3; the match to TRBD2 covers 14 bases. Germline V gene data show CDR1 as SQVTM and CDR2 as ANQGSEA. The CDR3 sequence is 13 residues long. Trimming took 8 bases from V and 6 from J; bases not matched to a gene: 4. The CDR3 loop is CSLGLAGGDTQYF. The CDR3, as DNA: TGCAGCCTCGGACTAGCGGGGGGCGATACGCAGTATTTT.

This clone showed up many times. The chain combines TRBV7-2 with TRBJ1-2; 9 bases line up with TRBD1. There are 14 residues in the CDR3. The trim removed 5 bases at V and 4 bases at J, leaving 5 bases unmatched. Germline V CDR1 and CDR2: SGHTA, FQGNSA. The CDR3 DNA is TGTGCCAGCAGCATGGGACAGGGTAGCTATGGCTACACCTTC. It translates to CASSMGQGSYGYTF.

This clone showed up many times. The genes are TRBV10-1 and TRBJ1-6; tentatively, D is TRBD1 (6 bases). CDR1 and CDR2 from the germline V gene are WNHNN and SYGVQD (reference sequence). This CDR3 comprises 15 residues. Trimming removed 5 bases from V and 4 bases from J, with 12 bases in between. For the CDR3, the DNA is TGCGCCAGCAGTCCAGGGGCTTCATATAATTCACCCCTCCACTTT. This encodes CASSPGASYNSPLHF.

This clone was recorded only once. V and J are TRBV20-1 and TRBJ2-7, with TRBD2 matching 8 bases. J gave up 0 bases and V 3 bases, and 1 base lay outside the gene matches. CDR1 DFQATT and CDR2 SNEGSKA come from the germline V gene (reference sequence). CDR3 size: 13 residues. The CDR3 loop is CSASLAGSYEQYF. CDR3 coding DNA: TGCAGTGCTAGTCTAGCGGGCTCCTACGAGCAGTACTTC.

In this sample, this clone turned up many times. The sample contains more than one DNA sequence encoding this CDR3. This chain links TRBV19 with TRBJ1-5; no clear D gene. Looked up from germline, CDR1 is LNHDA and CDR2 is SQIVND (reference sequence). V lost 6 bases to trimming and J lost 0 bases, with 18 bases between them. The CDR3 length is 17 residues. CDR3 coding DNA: TGTGCCAGTAGCATACCGCCCGGGGAGCATAGCAATCAGCCCCAGCATTTT. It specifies CASSIPPGEHSNQPQHF.